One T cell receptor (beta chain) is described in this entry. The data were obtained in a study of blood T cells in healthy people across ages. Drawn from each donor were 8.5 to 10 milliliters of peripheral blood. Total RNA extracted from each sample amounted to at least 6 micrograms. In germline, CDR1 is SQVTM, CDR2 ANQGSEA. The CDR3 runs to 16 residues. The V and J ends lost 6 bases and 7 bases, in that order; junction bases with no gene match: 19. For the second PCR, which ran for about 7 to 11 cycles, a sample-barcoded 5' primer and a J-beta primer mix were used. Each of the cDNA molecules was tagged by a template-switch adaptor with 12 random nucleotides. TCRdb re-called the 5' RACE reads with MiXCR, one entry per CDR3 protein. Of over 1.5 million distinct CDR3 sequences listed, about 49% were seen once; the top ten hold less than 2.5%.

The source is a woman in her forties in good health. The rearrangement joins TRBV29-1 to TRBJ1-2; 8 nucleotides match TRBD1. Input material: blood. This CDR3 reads CSVTGEAGGFYGGYTF. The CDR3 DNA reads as TGCAGCGTGACGGGGGAGGCAGGGGGCTTTTATGGTGGCTACACCTTC.